This T cell receptor beta chain emerged from a study of blood T cells in healthy people across ages. In its sample, this clonotype was seen once. The target antigen is unknown. The study, taken as a whole, reports: TCR beta diversity correlated strongly with naive T cell percentage. Higher diversity and more naive CD4+ cells were features of long-lived donors, compared to aged donors.

Each of the donors had around 10 milliliters of peripheral blood drawn into EDTA-treated Vacutainer tubes. With a J-beta primer mix and a sample-barcoded 5' primer, a second PCR ran 7 to 11 cycles. Every cDNA was tagged by a template-switch adaptor with 12 random nucleotides. One entry per CDR3 protein results from TCRdb running MiXCR on the 5' RACE reads. The data contain 850,000 or so distinct CDR3 sequences, under 30% of them seen just once; the ten biggest clones take up 17%. The sequence was obtained from a woman of 80 years or more in good health. Material for sequencing was blood.

The CDR3: CASSPSRTYNEQFF. CDR3 nucleotides: TGTGCCAGCAGTCCCTCTCGGACCTACAATGAGCAGTTCTTC. The chain has TRBV28 and TRBJ2-1; D is ambiguous. The CDR3 is made up of 14 amino acids. Looked up from germline, CDR1 is MDHEN and CDR2 is SYDVKM. Trimming shortened V by 5 bases and J by 2 bases, and 10 bases separated the two germline ends.